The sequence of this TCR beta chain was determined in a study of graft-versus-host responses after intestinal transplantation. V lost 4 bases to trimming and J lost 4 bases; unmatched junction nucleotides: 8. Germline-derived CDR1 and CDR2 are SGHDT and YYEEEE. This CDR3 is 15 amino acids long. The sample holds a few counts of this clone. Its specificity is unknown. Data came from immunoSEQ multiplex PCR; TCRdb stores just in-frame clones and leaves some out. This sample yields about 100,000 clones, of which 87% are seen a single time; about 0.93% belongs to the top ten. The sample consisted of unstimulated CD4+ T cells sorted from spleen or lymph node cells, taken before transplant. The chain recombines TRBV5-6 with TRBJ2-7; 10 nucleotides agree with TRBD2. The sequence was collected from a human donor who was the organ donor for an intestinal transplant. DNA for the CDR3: TGTGCCAGCAGCAATGAAGTAGCGGGGGGTTACGAGCAGTACTTC. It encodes CASSNEVAGGYEQYF.